This T cell receptor (beta chain) comes out of a study of blood T cell repertoires in COVID-19. TCRdb's copy holds only in-frame clones and misses some; the assay was immunoSEQ multiplex PCR. This repertoire shows approximately 100,000 clones, approximately 85% found once; its top ten account for around an eighth. The sequence derives from a human donor in a cohort sampled during active COVID-19. Sequencing input: peripheral blood.

CDR3 nucleotide sequence: TGTGCCAGCAGCGTAGACCCGGGCTCCTACAATGAGCAGTTCTTC. Translated: CASSVDPGSYNEQFF. V and J are TRBV9 and TRBJ2-1; no reliable D call. The CDR3 is made up of 15 amino acids. CDR1 is SGDLS and CDR2 is YYNGEE in the germline V gene. V was cut by 0 bases and J by 0 bases, with 7 bases left in between.